This T cell receptor (beta chain) comes out of a study of patients and donors after allogeneic stem cell transplantation (dated by TCRdb to about 2020). V is reduced by 4 bases and J by 8 bases, leaving a spacing of 21 bases between them. The germline V gene encodes CDR1 MNHEY and CDR2 SVGAGI. From its cysteine to its phenylalanine, the CDR3 spans 16 amino acids. The retained sequence is limited to the CDR3, 48 bases, with the frame set at the first base. Libraries were made using RT-PCR. TCRdb names NextSeq 550 as the instrument used. TCRdb reran the public reads through fastp at Q25 and MiXCR, keeping productive beta chains. A single entry per CDR3 protein holds the most common genes and DNA from its merged rows. For this sample the table gives some 960,000 distinct CDR3 sequences, of which 18% were detected only once. The biggest ten clones account for 6% of the sample. With regard to this clonotype: This clone's antigen is unknown. Base qualities were left out, and no much larger clone turns up one base away.

The chain uses TRBV6-5 and TRBJ2-1; the D gene remains uncertain. The sequencing sample was made of blood, either unsorted or a sorted T cell fraction (not recorded which). This receptor was identified in a human donor who was either an allogeneic HSCT recipient or a stem cell or donor lymphocyte infusion donor (not recorded which). It is not recorded whose cells these are; they may come from a transplant donor. The DNA reads TGTGCCAGCAGTTTGTTAAGGGCCTACCCGTCGGATGAGCAGTTCTTC. This yields the protein CASSLLRAYPSDEQFF.